This T cell receptor (beta chain) was documented in a study of tumor-infiltrating lymphocytes in localized non-small cell lung cancer. Study-level information: Each patient gave resected tumor and non-adjacent uninvolved lung tissue.

TCRdb keeps only in-frame clones here, not all; method: immunoSEQ multiplex PCR. The repertoire holds around 12,000 clones, with roughly 88% as singletons. Findings and caveats of the study: T-cell fraction did not differ between immunotypes IM1 and IM2. Not all patients were TCR sequenced, owing to tissue quantity.

About this clone itself: Its specificity is not known.

V was clipped by 4 bases and J by 8 bases, with 19 bases between them. Germline lookup yields CDR1 SGDLS and CDR2 YYNGEE. This CDR3 region has 14 residues. The receptor comes from a human donor with non-small cell lung cancer. The V gene is TRBV9, the J gene TRBJ2-7; D perhaps matches TRBD2 (6 bases). Sequenced material: uninvolved lung tissue not adjacent to the tumor. In nucleotides, the CDR3 is TGTGCCAGCAGCTCGGGGGACCACCAGTCGAAGCAGTACTTC. Translating it yields CASSSGDHQSKQYF.